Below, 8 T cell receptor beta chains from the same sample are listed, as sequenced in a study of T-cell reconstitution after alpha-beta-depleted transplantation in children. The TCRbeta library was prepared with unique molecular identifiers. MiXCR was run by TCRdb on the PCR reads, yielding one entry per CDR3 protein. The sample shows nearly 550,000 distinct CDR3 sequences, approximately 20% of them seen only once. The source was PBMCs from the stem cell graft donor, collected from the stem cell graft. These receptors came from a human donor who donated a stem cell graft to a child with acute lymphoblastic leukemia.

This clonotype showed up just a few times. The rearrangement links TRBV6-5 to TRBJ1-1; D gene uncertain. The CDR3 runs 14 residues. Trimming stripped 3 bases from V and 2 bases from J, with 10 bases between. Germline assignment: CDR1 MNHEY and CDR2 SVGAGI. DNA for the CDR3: TGTGCCAGCAGTTATGACCGAGGAAACACTGAAGCTTTCTTT. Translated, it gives CASSYDRGNTEAFF.

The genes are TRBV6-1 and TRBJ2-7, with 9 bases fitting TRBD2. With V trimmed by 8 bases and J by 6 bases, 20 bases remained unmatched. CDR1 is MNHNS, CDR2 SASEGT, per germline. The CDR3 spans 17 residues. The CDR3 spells CASRGSGSPGSVSEQYF. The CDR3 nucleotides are TGTGCCAGCCGCGGTAGCGGGAGCCCAGGATCGGTCTCCGAGCAGTACTTC.

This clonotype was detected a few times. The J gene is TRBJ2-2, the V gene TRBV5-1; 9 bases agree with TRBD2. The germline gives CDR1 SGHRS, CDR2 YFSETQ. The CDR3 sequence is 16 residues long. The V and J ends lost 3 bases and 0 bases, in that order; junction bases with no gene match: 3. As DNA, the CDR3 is TGCGCCAGCAGCTACATAGCGGGGGCGAACACCGGGGAGCTGTTTTTT. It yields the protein CASSYIAGANTGELFF.

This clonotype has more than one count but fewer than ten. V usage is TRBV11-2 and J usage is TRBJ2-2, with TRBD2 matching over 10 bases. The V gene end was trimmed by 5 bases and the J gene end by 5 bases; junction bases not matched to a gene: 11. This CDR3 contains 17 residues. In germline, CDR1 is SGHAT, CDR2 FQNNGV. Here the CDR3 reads CASSREAGGPRTGELFF. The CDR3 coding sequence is TGTGCCAGCAGCCGGGAAGCGGGAGGGCCTCGGACCGGGGAGCTGTTTTTT.

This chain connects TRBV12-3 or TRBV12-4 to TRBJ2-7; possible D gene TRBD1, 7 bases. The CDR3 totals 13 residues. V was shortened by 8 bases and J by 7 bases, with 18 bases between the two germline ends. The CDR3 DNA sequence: TGTGCCAGCGGCCAGGGGGGATCGGGGGAGCAGTACTTC. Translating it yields CASGQGGSGEQYF.

The CDR3 reads CASSSGSGLAGDNEQFF. The CDR3, as DNA: TGTGCCAGCAGTTCTGGCTCAGGGCTAGCGGGAGACAATGAGCAGTTCTTC. This chain connects TRBV27 to TRBJ2-1, with TRBD2 identical over 10 bases. This CDR3 spans 17 amino acids. V lost 4 bases to trimming and J lost 5 bases; unmatched junction nucleotides: 11. Germline V lookup: CDR1 MNHEY, CDR2 SMNVEV (reference sequence).

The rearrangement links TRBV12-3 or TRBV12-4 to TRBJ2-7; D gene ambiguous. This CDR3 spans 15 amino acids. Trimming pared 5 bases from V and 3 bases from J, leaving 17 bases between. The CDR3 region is CASSTTFRAGYEQYF. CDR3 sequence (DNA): TGTGCCAGCAGTACGACCTTCCGGGCCGGCTACGAGCAGTACTTC.

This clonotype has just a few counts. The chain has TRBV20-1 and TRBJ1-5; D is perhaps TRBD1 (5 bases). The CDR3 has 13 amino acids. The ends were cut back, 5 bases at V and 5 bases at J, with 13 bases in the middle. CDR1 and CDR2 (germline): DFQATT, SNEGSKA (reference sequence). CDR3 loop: CSARGAGDQPQHF. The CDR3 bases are TGCAGTGCTCGAGGGGCGGGGGATCAGCCCCAGCATTTT.